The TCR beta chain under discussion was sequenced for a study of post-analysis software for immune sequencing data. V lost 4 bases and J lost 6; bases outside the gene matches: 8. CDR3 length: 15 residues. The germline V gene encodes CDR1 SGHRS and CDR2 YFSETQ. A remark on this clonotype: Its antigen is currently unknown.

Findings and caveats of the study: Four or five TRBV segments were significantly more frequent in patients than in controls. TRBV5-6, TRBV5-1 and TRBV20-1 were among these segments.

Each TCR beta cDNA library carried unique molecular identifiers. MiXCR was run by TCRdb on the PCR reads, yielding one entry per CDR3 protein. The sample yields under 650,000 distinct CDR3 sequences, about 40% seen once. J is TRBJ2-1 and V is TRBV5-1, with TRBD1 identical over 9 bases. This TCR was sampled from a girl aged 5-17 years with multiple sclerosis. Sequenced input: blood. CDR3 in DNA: TGCGCCAGCAGCCCGGACAGGGGCAGCGGCAATGAGCAGTTCTTC. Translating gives CASSPDRGSGNEQFF.